This is a list of T cell receptor beta chains from one sample in a study of tumor-infiltrating lymphocytes in oesophageal squamous cell carcinoma. Each CDR3 protein gets one entry after TCRdb re-called the PCR reads with MiXCR. This sample has 15,000 to 20,000 distinct CDR3 sequences, with 40% to 55% found just once. Sequencing input: esophageal tumor tissue. These receptors all stem from a male donor with esophageal squamous cell carcinoma. CDR3s include the opening cysteine and the closing phenylalanine or tryptophan. The order of the fields is J gene, V gene, clone size, D gene, CDR3 DNA, CDR3 protein. The D gene is left open where the match is weak. Some rows mark clone size as missing; the rest say once, few, many or name a class of expanded clone.

TRBJ2-5	TRBV6-1	few	TRBD2	TGTGCCAGCAGTGACCCCTGGGGGGGGAAGGAGACCCAGTACTTC	CASSDPWGGKETQYF
TRBJ2-5	TRBV6-4	NA	TRBD1	TGTGCCAGCAGTGACTCGTGTTTCGGGACAGGGTTACTAAGATTTCAAGAGACCCAGTACTTC	CASSDSCFGTGLLRFQETQYF
TRBJ1-2	TRBV6-1	many	TRBD1	TGTGCCAGCAGTACCGGGACAGGGGGCGGCTATGGCTACACCTTC	CASSTGTGGGYGYTF
TRBJ2-7	TRBV7-2	NA	NA	TGTGCCAGCAGCGCACCATCCGAGAACCTCAAGAATTACGAGCAGTACTTC	CASSAPSENLKNYEQYF
TRBJ2-1	TRBV7-2	NA	TRBD2	TGTGCCAGCAGCTTAGCGTGGCTAGCGGGACGTTCCTACAATGAGCAGTTCTTC	CASSLAWLAGRSYNEQFF
TRBJ2-1	TRBV7-3	NA	TRBD1	TGTGCCAGCAGCTCCCCGGACAGGGAAGAGCAGTTCTTC	CASSSPDREEQFF
TRBJ2-3	TRBV7-2	NA	NA	TGTGCCAGCAGCCAAAACGGGAGAACAGATACGCAGTATTTT	CASSQNGRTDTQYF
TRBJ2-3	TRBV12-3/TRBV12-4	NA	NA	TGTGCCAGCAGTTGGGCAGGGGCAGATACGCAGTATTTT	CASSWAGADTQYF
TRBJ2-5	TRBV7-2	large	TRBD2	TGTGCCAGCAGCCTCCAGACTAGCGGGGGCGAGACCCAGTACTTC	CASSLQTSGGETQYF
TRBJ2-1	TRBV7-6	once	NA	TGTGCCAGCAGCTTGTCCGGGACGTTAGAGACCCAGTTCTTC	CASSLSGTLETQFF
TRBJ2-5	TRBV7-3	NA	NA	TGTGCCAGCAGCCCAGGGGGGGGAGGGCAAGAGACCCAGTACTTC	CASSPGGGGQETQYF
TRBJ2-3	TRBV11-2	few	TRBD2	TGTGCCAGCAGCGGTTGGACTAGCCATACCACAGATACGCAGTATTTT	CASSGWTSHTTDTQYF
TRBJ2-1	TRBV7-6	few	NA	TGTGCCAGCAGCGATTGGAGAGCGGGTAATGAGCAGTTCTTC	CASSDWRAGNEQFF
TRBJ2-4	TRBV28	NA	NA	TGTGCCAGTTCGGATGGGGGGCTGGGCCCGATAGCCAAAAACATTCAGTACTTC	CASSDGGLGPIAKNIQYF
TRBJ2-2	TRBV6-1	NA	NA	TGTGCCAGCAAGAACACCGGGGAGCTGTTTTTT	CASKNTGELFF
TRBJ2-7	TRBV6-5	few	NA	TGTGCCAGCAGTTACGGGGACTTAGGGCCGTTCTTC	CASSYGDLGPFF
TRBJ1-2	TRBV7-8	NA	TRBD1	TGTGCCAGCAGCTTAGGGACAGGCCTGGACGGCTACACCTTC	CASSLGTGLDGYTF
TRBJ2-5	TRBV28	NA	TRBD1	TGTGCCAGCAGCAAACTGGGACAGCAAGAGACCCAGTACTTC	CASSKLGQQETQYF
TRBJ2-3	TRBV7-2	NA	NA	TGTGCCAGCAGCCCCCGGACTGTGGCCGATACGCAGTATTTT	CASSPRTVADTQYF
TRBJ2-7	TRBV28	few	TRBD1	TGTGCCAGCAGTCCATACCCGGGACAGGGTGTCGAGCAGTACTTC	CASSPYPGQGVEQYF
TRBJ2-7	TRBV7-2	NA	NA	TGTGCCAGCAGCTTACGGAGGGAATACGAGCAGTACTTC	CASSLRREYEQYF
TRBJ2-3	TRBV6-8	NA	NA	TGTGCCAGCAGGCGAGGGGGTACAGATACGCAGTATTTT	CASRRGGTDTQYF
TRBJ2-7	TRBV10-3	few	TRBD1	TGTGCCATCAGTGGCGGACAGGGGATTAACCACGAGCAGTACTTC	CAISGGQGINHEQYF
TRBJ2-1	TRBV7-2	few	NA	TGTGCCAGCAGCTTCCCGGGACGAGCTGGCGGTGAGCAGTTCTTC	CASSFPGRAGGEQFF
TRBJ2-3	TRBV14	NA	NA	TGTGCCAGCAGCCTACAGGGAAACACAGATACGCAGTATTTT	CASSLQGNTDTQYF
TRBJ2-5	TRBV24-1	few	NA	TGTGCCACCAGTGATTTACGAGGGTCCCAAGAGACCCAGTACTTC	CATSDLRGSQETQYF
TRBJ1-1	TRBV9	many	NA	TGTGCCAGCAGCGTTGGGGTGATGAACACTGAAGCTTTCTTT	CASSVGVMNTEAFF
TRBJ2-3	TRBV7-6	few	TRBD2	TGTGCTAGCAGCTTGGGACTAGCGAACACAGATACGCAGTATTTT	CASSLGLANTDTQYF
TRBJ2-3	TRBV7-3	NA	TRBD1	TGTGCCAGCAGCATACAGGGGGCCTACACAGATACGCAGTATTTT	CASSIQGAYTDTQYF
TRBJ2-3	TRBV7-2	once	NA	TGTGCCAGCAGCCCTGGACTGGAGGATACGCAGTATTTT	CASSPGLEDTQYF
TRBJ1-2	TRBV28	many	NA	TGTGCCAGCAGTCGGGGGACCGACGTTTTTAACTATGGCTACACCTTC	CASSRGTDVFNYGYTF